The 22 T cell receptor beta chains below come from one sample, sequenced in a study of T cell responses to AZD1222 COVID-19 vaccine. Sequencing was performed with immunoSEQ multiplex PCR; in TCRdb, only in-frame clones are kept and a portion is missing. The sample lists about 50,000 clones; about 87% were seen once. The sequencing here drew on peripheral blood, taken on day 0 of AZD1222 vaccination. All receptors come from an adult in good health.

The rearrangement uses TRBV14 and TRBJ1-6; D may be TRBD1 (6 bases). This CDR3 is built from 13 residues. The germline V gene encodes CDR1 SGHDN and CDR2 FVKESK. The V gene lost 2 bases and the J gene lost 10 bases, with 9 bases spanning the gap. CDR3 DNA: TGTGCCAGCAGCCAATGGGGGGGCTCACCCCTCCACTTT. Translation: CASSQWGGSPLHF.

The rearrangement joins TRBV11-2 to TRBJ2-1; no reliable D call. Germline assignment: CDR1 SGHAT and CDR2 FQNNGV. The CDR3 totals 16 residues. Deletions cut 2 bases from V and 8 bases from J, with 19 bases between. CDR3 loop: CASSLIAGRGWDEQFF. CDR3 coding DNA: TGTGCCAGCAGCTTAATAGCCGGCCGCGGATGGGATGAGCAGTTCTTC. Based on the CDR3 plus reference TRBV11-2 and TRBJ2-1, the full variable domain is EAGVAQSPRYKIIEKRQSVAFWCNPISGHATLYWYQQILGQGPKLLIQFQNNGVVDDSQLPKDRFSAERLKGVDSTLKIQPAKLEDSAVYLCASSLIAGRGWDEQFFGPGTRLTVL.

The chain has TRBV30 and TRBJ1-5, with D unclear. The CDR3 runs to 13 residues. In germline, CDR1 is GTSNPN, CDR2 SVGIG (reference sequence). V was pared by 2 bases and J by 3 bases, with 8 bases between. CDR3 nucleotides: TGTGCCTGGAGTCAGGACTACAATCAGCCCCAGCATTTT. Translating it yields CAWSQDYNQPQHF.

The chain links TRBV7-2 to TRBJ2-3; a possible D gene is TRBD2 (5 bases). CDR3 size: 15 residues. Germline V CDR1 and CDR2: SGHTA, FQGNSA. The V gene lost 2 bases and the J gene lost 1 base, with 10 bases spanning the gap. As DNA, the CDR3 is TGTGCCAGCAGCTTAACGAACGGGGGCACAGATACGCAGTATTTT. This translates into CASSLTNGGTDTQYF.

This chain links TRBV5-6 with TRBJ1-1; tentative D call: TRBD1 (6 bases). The CDR3 is made up of 13 amino acids. Germline CDR1 reads SGHDT; CDR2 reads YYEEEE. V was cut by 5 bases and J by 1 base, with 9 bases left in between. CDR3 protein: CASREDRNTEAFF. CDR3 in DNA: TGTGCCAGCAGAGAGGACAGGAACACTGAAGCTTTCTTT.

The CDR3: CASSPGNCTKRTDTQYF. CDR3 coding DNA: TGTGCCAGCAGCCCGGGGAACTGCACGAAGCGCACAGATACGCAGTATTTT. The chain recombines TRBV3-1 (or the pseudogene TRBV3-2) with TRBJ2-3; maybe TRBD2 (5 bases). Germline V gives CDR1 LGHDT, CDR2 YNNKEL (reference sequence). Deletions cut 4 bases from V and 1 base from J, with 18 bases between. This CDR3 contains 17 residues.

The V call is TRBV29-1, the J call TRBJ1-2; weak D call: TRBD1 (5 bases). The germline V and J ends were trimmed by 4 bases and 14 bases, with 8 bases remaining between them. Per germline, CDR1 SQVTM and CDR2 ANQGSEA. The CDR3 loop spans 8 amino acids. The CDR3 DNA follows: TGCAGCGTTGCGGGGGAAACCTTC. The encoded protein is CSVAGETF.

The CDR3: CASSPAGVADTQYF. The CDR3 nucleotides read TGTGCCAGTAGCCCCGCCGGGGTGGCAGATACGCAGTATTTT. The V call is TRBV19, the J call TRBJ2-3; perhaps TRBD2 as D (5 bases). CDR1 is LNHDA and CDR2 is SQIVND in the germline V gene (reference sequence). The CDR3 is made up of 14 amino acids. The V and J ends lost 6 bases and 4 bases respectively, with 14 bases between them.

The rearrangement joins TRBV7-9 to TRBJ1-1; D is ambiguous. This CDR3 region has 13 residues. V lost 4 bases and J lost 5, with 11 bases in between. Germline values: CDR1 SEHNR, CDR2 FQNEAQ (reference sequence). CDR3 in DNA: TGTGCCAGCAGCTCCGGAGGTGGGACTGAAGCTTTCTTT. Translation: CASSSGGGTEAFF.

In its sample, this clone was seen a few times. The chain has TRBV12-3 or TRBV12-4 and TRBJ1-6, with D perhaps TRBD1 (5 bases). The CDR3 runs 13 residues. The V end lost 6 bases, the J end lost 10 bases, and 13 bases lay between the germline ends. The chain's CDR3 is CASSRGVTSPLHF. The DNA of the CDR3 is TGTGCCAGCAGCAGAGGGGTAACCTCACCCCTCCACTTT.

V is TRBV11-3 and J is TRBJ2-5; 9 nucleotides agree with TRBD2. Germline CDR1 reads SGHNT; CDR2 reads YENEEA. There are 15 residues in the CDR3. With V trimmed by 5 bases and J by 3 bases, 7 bases remained unmatched. CDR3 in DNA: TGTGCCAGCAGCCAGCAGGGACTAGCAAAAGAGACCCAGTACTTC. Translation gives CASSQQGLAKETQYF.

The CDR3 DNA reads TGTGCCAGCAGCTCCTCGGGACTCGGTCCGTACGAGCAGTACTTC. Encoded protein: CASSSSGLGPYEQYF. V is TRBV11-3 and J is TRBJ2-7; maybe TRBD2 (6 bases). The V and J ends lost 4 bases and 4 bases respectively, with 17 bases between them. The germline gives CDR1 SGHNT, CDR2 YENEEA. The CDR3 totals 15 residues.

The V and J genes are TRBV19 and TRBJ1-1; the D is unclear. V gave up 5 bases and J gave up 5 bases, with 9 bases separating them. Germline V gene lookup returns CDR1 LNHDA and CDR2 SQIVND (reference sequence). The CDR3 contains 12 residues. The CDR3 here is CASSPLGTEAFF. CDR3 sequence (DNA): TGTGCCAGTAGTCCTTTAGGGACTGAAGCTTTCTTT. The whole variable domain, filled in from reference TRBV19 and TRBJ1-1, reads DGGITQSPKYLFRKEGQNVTLSCEQNLNHDAMYWYRQDPGQGLRLIYYSQIVNDFQKGDIAEGYSVSREKKESFPLTVTSAQKNPTAFYLCASSPLGTEAFFGQGTRLTVV.

The genes are TRBV5-4 and TRBJ1-2; TRBD1 matches at 7 bases. CDR1 is SGHNT and CDR2 is YYREEE in the germline V gene (reference sequence). The CDR3 runs 13 residues. Trimming cost V 4 bases and J 6 bases; bases outside gene matches: 6. Here the CDR3 DNA reads TGTGCCAGCAGCCCCCAGGGGGTGGATGGCTACACCTTC. Protein sequence: CASSPQGVDGYTF. The complete variable domain, with remaining parts taken from reference TRBV5-4 and TRBJ1-2, reads ETGVTQSPTHLIKTRGQQVTLRCSSQSGHNTVSWYQQALGQGPQFIFQYYREEENGRGNFPPRFSGLQFPNYSSELNVNALELDDSALYLCASSPQGVDGYTFGSGTRLTVV.

The chain joins TRBV18 to TRBJ1-4, with TRBD1 as a possible D gene (5 bases). In germline, CDR1 is KGHSH, CDR2 LQKENI. The CDR3 runs 14 residues. Trimming took off 4 bases at V and 5 bases at J, with 11 bases between the two ends. The CDR3 bases are TGTGCCAGCTCACAGGGGACGGTGAATGAAAAACTGTTTTTT. Amino acid sequence: CASSQGTVNEKLFF. Full variable domain (remainder filled in from reference TRBV18 and TRBJ1-4): NAGVMQNPRHLVRRRGQEARLRCSPMKGHSHVYWYRQLPEEGLKFMVYLQKENIIDESGMPKERFSAEFPKEGPSILRIQQVVRGDSAAYFCASSQGTVNEKLFFGSGTQLSVL.

The chain links TRBV5-8 to TRBJ2-1; tentatively, D is TRBD1 or TRBD2 (5 bases each). The ends were cut back, 4 bases at V and 6 bases at J, with 17 bases in the middle. Germline V lookup: CDR1 SGHTS, CDR2 YDEGEE. CDR3 length: 15 residues. This CDR3 is CASSLLRGLGNEQFF. CDR3 coding DNA: TGTGCCAGCAGCCTCCTGAGGGGATTGGGCAATGAGCAGTTCTTC.

V and J are TRBV30 and TRBJ2-7; D assignment may be TRBD1 or TRBD2 (5 bases each). The CDR3 extends over 13 amino acids. Deletions cut 7 bases from V and 2 bases from J, with 15 bases between. CDR1 and CDR2 (germline): GTSNPN, SVGIG (reference sequence). In DNA form, the CDR3 reads TGTGCCTCGACGGGGACCTCAGCCTACGAGCAGTACTTC. Protein product: CASTGTSAYEQYF.

V is TRBV7-9 and J is TRBJ2-2, with 7 nucleotides matching TRBD1. There are 15 residues in the CDR3. CDR1 and CDR2 from the germline V gene are SEHNR and FQNEAQ (reference sequence). V lost 4 bases, J lost 5 bases, and 7 bases stayed unmatched. CDR3 amino acids: CASSSYRGGTGELFF. The CDR3 DNA reads as TGTGCCAGCAGCTCTTACAGGGGTGGGACCGGGGAGCTGTTTTTT.

CDR3 coding DNA: TGTGCCAGCAGTCGGACAGCGAACACTGAAGCTTTCTTT. It specifies CASSRTANTEAFF. The chain carries TRBV12-3 or TRBV12-4 and TRBJ1-1, with D possibly matching TRBD1 (6 bases). Trimming stripped 5 bases from V and 1 base from J, with 8 bases between. The CDR3 length is 13 residues.

Worth noting for this clone: Mismatch with germline at one junction end may stem from a read error. The rearrangement joins TRBV14 to TRBJ2-7; weak D call: TRBD2 (5 bases). Per the germline V gene, CDR1 is SGHDN and CDR2 is FVKESK. This CDR3 contains 11 residues. The DNA for the CDR3 is TGTGCCAGCAGCCAAGAGAGGGCATGGGTCTTC. This translates into CASSQERAWVF. The whole variable domain, remainder taken from reference TRBV14 and TRBJ2-7, is EAGVTQFPSHSVIEKGQTVTLRCDPISGHDNLYWYRRVMGKEIKFLLHFVKESKQDESGMPNNRFLAERTGGTYSTLKVQPAELEDSGVYFCASSQERAWVFGPGTRLTVT.

V is TRBV18 and J is TRBJ1-2; D might be TRBD1 (6 bases). This CDR3 region has 15 residues. Germline V gene lookup returns CDR1 KGHSH and CDR2 LQKENI. The V and J ends lost 0 bases and 4 bases respectively, with 12 bases between them. CDR3 sequence (DNA): TGTGCCAGCTCACCACCGCAAACAGGGACCTATGGCTACACCTTC. This sequence encodes CASSPPQTGTYGYTF. The complete variable domain, with remaining parts taken from reference TRBV18 and TRBJ1-2, reads NAGVMQNPRHLVRRRGQEARLRCSPMKGHSHVYWYRQLPEEGLKFMVYLQKENIIDESGMPKERFSAEFPKEGPSILRIQQVVRGDSAAYFCASSPPQTGTYGYTFGSGTRLTVV.

The chain links TRBV6-5 to TRBJ1-2; perhaps TRBD1 as D (6 bases). There are 14 residues in the CDR3. The V end was cut by 7 bases, the J end by 5 bases, with 17 bases between. The germline gives CDR1 MNHEY, CDR2 SVGAGI. The CDR3 loop reads CASTGTSGGYGYTF. In DNA form, the CDR3 reads TGTGCCAGCACGGGGACATCCGGCGGATATGGCTACACCTTC.